This T cell receptor beta chain was recorded in a study of blood T cell repertoires in COVID-19. V shed 5 bases and J 4 bases; nucleotides not matched to a gene: 8. The CDR3 spans 16 residues. Germline values: CDR1 MNHEY, CDR2 SMNVEV (reference sequence). Per the original data handling: Estimation of nucleated cell counts relied on the amplification of reference gene primers. Clones were sequenced by immunoSEQ multiplex PCR, and TCRdb holds only the in-frame ones, with some missing. That table is the source of V, J and clone size, and D and trimming were worked out from the DNA. The sample yields roughly 60,000 clones, around 90% seen once.

This TCR came from a man between 65 and 85 years old with acute or convalescent COVID-19. Material for sequencing was peripheral blood. V and J are TRBV27 and TRBJ1-5; 10 nucleotides agree with TRBD1. The CDR3 spells CASSPTGTGENQPQHF. In DNA, the CDR3 is TGTGCCAGCAGTCCCACCGGGACAGGGGAAAATCAGCCCCAGCATTTT.